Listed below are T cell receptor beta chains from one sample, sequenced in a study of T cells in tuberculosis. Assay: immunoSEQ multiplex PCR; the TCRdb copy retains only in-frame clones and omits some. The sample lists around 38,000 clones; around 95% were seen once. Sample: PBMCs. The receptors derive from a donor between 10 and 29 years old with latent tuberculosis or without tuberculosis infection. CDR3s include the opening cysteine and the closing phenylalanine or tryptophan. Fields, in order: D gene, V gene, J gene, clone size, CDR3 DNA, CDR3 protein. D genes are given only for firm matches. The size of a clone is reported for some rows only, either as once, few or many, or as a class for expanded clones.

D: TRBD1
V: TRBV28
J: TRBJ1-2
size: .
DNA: TGTGCCAGCAGTTTAATCGGACAGGGCACCAACTATGGCTACACCTTC
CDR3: CASSLIGQGTNYGYTF

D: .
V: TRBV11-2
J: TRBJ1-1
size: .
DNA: TGTGCCAGCAGCTCTAGCCCTAGGTCGGAAGCTTTCTTT
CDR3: CASSSSPRSEAFF

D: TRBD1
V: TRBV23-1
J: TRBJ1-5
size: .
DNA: TGCGCCAGCAGTATACAGGGGTTGGGCAATCAGCCCCAGCATTTT
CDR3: CASSIQGLGNQPQHF

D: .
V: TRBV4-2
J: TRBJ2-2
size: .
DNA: TGTGCCAGCAGCCAAGATAGCCTTCGGGGGAGCGTAGAGGACACCGGGGAGCTGTTTTTT
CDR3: CASSQDSLRGSVEDTGELFF

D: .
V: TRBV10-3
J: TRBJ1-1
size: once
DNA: TGTGCCATCAGTGACTCCCGGGGGAACACTGAAGCTTTCTTT
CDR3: CAISDSRGNTEAFF

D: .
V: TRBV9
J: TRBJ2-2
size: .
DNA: TGTGCCAGCAGCGATGGGGGCCAGGGCCGATACACCGGGGAGCTGTTTTTT
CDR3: CASSDGGQGRYTGELFF

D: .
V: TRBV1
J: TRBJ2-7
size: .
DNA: TGCACCAGCAGCCAAGCCGGGACAGACTCCTACGAGCAGTACTTC
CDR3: CTSSQAGTDSYEQYF

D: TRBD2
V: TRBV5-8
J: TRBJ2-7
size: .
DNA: TGTGCCAGCAGTTTGGGGCCGGGACTAGCGGGGGAGTACGAGCAGTACTTC
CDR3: CASSLGPGLAGEYEQYF

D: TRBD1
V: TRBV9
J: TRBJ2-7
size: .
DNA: TGTGCCAGCAGCGTCGGGACAGCCCCTTACGAGCAGTACTTC
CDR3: CASSVGTAPYEQYF

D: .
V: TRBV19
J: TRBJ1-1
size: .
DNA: TGTGCCAGTAGTATAGATAAGAACACTGAAGCTTTCTTT
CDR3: CASSIDKNTEAFF

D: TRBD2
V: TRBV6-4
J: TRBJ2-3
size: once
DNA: TGTGCCAGCAGTGAACGGGGGGAATCCACAGATACGCAGTATTTT
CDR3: CASSERGESTDTQYF

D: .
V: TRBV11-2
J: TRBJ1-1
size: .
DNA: TGTGCCAGCAGCTTGAGCACTGAAGCTTTCTTT
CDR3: CASSLSTEAFF

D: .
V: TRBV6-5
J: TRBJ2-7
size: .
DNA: TGTGCCAGTGAGAGTGAGACCAGGTCTCAGTACTTC
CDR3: CASESETRSQYF

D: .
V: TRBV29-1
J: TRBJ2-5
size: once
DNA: TGCAGCGTGGCTACAGGGAAAGAGACCCAGTACTTC
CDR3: CSVATGKETQYF

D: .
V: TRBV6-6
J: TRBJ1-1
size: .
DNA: TGTGCCAGCAGTTCGAGTCACAGAAAGGCTGAAGCTTTCTTT
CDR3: CASSSSHRKAEAFF

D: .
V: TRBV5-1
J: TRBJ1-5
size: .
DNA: TGCGCCAGCAGCTTAAGGTCTACGGACGGGGTGAGCAATCAGCCCCAGCATTTT
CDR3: CASSLRSTDGVSNQPQHF

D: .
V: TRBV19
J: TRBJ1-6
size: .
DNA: TGTGCCAGTACGGACAGAAATTCACCCCTCCACTTT
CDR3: CASTDRNSPLHF

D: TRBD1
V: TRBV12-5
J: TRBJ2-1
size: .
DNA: TGTGCTAGTGGTTTTGACAGGGGCTCCTACAATGAGCAGTTCTTC
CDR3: CASGFDRGSYNEQFF

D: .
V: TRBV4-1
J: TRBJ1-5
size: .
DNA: TGCGCCAGCAGCCCTGACAGATATAGCAATCAGCCCCAGCATTTT
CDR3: CASSPDRYSNQPQHF

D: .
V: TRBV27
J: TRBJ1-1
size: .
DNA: TGTGCCAGCAGTTTATCGAGGGGGAGCACTGAAGCTTTCTTT
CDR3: CASSLSRGSTEAFF

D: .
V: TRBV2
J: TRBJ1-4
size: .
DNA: TGTGCCAGCACTGAACAGACACAAGCAACTAATGAAAAACTGTTTTTT
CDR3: CASTEQTQATNEKLFF

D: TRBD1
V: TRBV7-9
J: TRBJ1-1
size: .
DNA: TGTGCCAGCAGCCCGAGGACAGGAGGGAACACTGAAGCTTTCTTT
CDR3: CASSPRTGGNTEAFF